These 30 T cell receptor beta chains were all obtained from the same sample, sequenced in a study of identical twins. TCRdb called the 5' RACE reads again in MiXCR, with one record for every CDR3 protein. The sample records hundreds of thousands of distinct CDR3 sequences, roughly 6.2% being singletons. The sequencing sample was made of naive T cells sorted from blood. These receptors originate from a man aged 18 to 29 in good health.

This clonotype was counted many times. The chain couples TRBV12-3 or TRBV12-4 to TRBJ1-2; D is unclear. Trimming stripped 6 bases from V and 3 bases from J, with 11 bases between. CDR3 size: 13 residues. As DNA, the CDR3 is TGTGCCAGCAGGAAGAACCTCGACTATGGCTACACCTTC. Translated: CASRKNLDYGYTF.

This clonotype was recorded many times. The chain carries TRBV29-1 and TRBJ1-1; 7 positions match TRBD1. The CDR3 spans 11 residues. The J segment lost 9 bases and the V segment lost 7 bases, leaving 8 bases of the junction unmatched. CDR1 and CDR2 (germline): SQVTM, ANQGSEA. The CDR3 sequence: CSGNRGDKAFF. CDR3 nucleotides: TGCAGCGGGAACAGGGGCGATAAAGCTTTCTTT.

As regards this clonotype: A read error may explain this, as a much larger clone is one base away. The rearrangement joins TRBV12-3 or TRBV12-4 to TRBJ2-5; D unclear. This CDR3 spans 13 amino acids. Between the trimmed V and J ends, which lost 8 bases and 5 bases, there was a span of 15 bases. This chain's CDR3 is CASGPDEDETQYF. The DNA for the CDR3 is TGTGCCAGCGGTCCCGACGAGGATGAGACCCAGTACTTC.

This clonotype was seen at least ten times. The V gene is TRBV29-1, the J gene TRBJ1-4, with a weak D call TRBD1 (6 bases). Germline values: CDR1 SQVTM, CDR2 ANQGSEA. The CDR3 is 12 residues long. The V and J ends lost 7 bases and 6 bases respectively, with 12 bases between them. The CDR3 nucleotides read TGCAGCGCAGGGGAGAATTATGAAAAACTGTTTTTT. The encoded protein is CSAGENYEKLFF.

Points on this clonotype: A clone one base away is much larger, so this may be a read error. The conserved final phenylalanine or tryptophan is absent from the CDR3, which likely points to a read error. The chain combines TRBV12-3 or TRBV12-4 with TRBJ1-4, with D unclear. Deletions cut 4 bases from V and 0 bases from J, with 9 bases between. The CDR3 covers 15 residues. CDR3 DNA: TGTGCCAGCAGTTCAGAGATTGCAACTAATGAAAAACTGTTTGTT. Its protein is CASSSEIATNEKLFV.

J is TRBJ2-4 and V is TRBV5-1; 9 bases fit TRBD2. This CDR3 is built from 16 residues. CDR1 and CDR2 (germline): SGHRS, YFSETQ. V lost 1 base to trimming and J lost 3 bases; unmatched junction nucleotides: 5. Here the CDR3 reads CASSLSGRLDKNIQYF. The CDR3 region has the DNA TGCGCCAGCAGCTTGAGCGGGAGGTTGGACAAAAACATTCAGTACTTC.

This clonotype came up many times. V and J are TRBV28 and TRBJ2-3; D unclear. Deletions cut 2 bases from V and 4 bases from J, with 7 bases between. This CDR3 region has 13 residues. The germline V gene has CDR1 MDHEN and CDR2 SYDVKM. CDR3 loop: CASSLKVPDTQYF. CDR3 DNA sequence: TGTGCCAGCAGTTTAAAGGTCCCAGATACGCAGTATTTT.

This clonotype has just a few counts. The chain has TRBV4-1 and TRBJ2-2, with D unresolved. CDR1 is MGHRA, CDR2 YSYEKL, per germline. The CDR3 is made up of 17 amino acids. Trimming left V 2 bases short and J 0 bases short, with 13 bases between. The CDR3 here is CASSQPPALPNTGELFF. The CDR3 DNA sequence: TGCGCCAGCAGCCAACCTCCGGCCTTACCGAACACCGGGGAGCTGTTTTTT.

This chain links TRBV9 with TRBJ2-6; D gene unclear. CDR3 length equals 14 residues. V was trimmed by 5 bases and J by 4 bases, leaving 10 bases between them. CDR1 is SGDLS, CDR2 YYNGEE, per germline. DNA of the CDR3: TGTGCCAGCAGTACCACCTCCGGGGCCAACGTCCTGACTTTC. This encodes CASSTTSGANVLTF.

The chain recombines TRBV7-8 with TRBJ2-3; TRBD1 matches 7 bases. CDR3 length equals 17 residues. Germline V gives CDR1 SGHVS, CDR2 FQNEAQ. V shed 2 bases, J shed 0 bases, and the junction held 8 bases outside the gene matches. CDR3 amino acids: CASSLRGTAASTDTQYF. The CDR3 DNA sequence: TGTGCCAGCAGCTTACGAGGGACAGCAGCTAGCACAGATACGCAGTATTTT.

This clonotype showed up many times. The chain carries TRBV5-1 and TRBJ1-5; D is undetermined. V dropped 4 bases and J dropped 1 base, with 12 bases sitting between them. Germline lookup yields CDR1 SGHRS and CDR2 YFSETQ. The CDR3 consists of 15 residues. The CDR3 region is CASSPDGPSNQPQHF. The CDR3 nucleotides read TGCGCCAGCAGCCCGGACGGCCCAAGCAATCAGCCCCAGCATTTT.

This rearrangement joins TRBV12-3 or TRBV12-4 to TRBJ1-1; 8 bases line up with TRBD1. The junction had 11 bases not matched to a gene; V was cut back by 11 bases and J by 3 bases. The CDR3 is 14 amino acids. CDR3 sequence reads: CAAGLRGRDTEAFF. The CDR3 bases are TGTGCCGCAGGACTCAGGGGGCGAGACACTGAAGCTTTCTTT.

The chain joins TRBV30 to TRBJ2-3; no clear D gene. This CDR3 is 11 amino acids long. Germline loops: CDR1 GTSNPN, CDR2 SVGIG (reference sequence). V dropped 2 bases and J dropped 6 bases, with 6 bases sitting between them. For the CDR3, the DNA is TGTGCCTGGAGTAGAGTCGATACGCAGTATTTT. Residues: CAWSRVDTQYF.

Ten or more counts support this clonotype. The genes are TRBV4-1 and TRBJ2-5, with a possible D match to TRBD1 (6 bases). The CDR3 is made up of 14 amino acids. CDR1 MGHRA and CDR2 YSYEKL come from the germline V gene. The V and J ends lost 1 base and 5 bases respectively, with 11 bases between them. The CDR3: CASSQVGGTETQYF. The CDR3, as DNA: TGCGCCAGCAGCCAAGTAGGGGGTACGGAGACCCAGTACTTC.

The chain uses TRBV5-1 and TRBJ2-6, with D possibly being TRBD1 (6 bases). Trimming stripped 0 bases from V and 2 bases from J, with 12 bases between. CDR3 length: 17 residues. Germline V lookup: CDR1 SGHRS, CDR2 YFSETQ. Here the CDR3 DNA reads TGCGCCAGCAGCTTGGCCCCGACAGGAACTGGGGCCAACGTCCTGACTTTC. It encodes CASSLAPTGTGANVLTF.

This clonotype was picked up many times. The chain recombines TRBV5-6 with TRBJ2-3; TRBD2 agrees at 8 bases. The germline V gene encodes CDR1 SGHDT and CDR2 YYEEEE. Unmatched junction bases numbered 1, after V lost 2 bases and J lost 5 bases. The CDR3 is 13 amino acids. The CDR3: CASSFLAGDTQYF. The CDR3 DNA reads TGTGCCAGCAGCTTTCTAGCGGGAGATACGCAGTATTTT.

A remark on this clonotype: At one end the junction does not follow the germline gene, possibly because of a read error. As DNA, the CDR3 is TGCGCCAGCAGCCCAGGACGGACAGTTGAGTACGAGCAGCACTTC. This gives the protein CASSPGRTVEYEQHF. The chain couples TRBV5-1 to TRBJ2-7, with D maybe TRBD1 (6 bases). The CDR3 contains 15 residues. Germline V lookup: CDR1 SGHRS, CDR2 YFSETQ.

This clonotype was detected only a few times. CDR3: CASSQEPTGYSGYTF. The CDR3 DNA reads as TGTGCCAGCAGCCAAGAGCCTACAGGGTATTCTGGCTACACCTTC. The V gene is TRBV3-1, the J gene TRBJ1-2; perhaps TRBD1 as D (6 bases). The CDR3 spans 15 residues. V was shortened by 0 bases and J by 7 bases, with 15 bases between the two germline ends. Germline loops: CDR1 LGHDT, CDR2 YNNKEL (reference sequence).

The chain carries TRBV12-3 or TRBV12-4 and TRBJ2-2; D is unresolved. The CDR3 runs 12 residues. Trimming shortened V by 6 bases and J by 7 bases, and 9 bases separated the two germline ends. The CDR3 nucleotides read TGTGCCAGCAGGGCCTGGGACGGGGAGCTGTTTTTT. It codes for CASRAWDGELFF.

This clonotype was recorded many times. The CDR3 reads CASSLGQSSYEQYV. The CDR3 nucleotides read TGTGCCAGCAGCTTGGGACAGTCCTCCTACGAGCAGTACGTC. The J gene is TRBJ2-7, the V gene TRBV5-5; possibly TRBD1 for D (5 bases). V lost 0 bases and J lost 0, with 7 bases in between. There are 14 residues in the CDR3. From germline, CDR1 is SGHKS and CDR2 YYEKEE (reference sequence).

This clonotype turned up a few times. This chain's CDR3 is CSGGGQIDGAQYF. CDR3 DNA: TGCAGCGGGGGGGGACAGATCGATGGGGCCCAGTACTTC. The V and J genes are TRBV29-1 and TRBJ2-5; D is tentatively TRBD1 or TRBD2 (7 bases each). The CDR3 consists of 13 residues. The V end lost 7 bases, the J end lost 9 bases, and 21 bases lay between the germline ends. CDR1 is SQVTM, CDR2 ANQGSEA, per germline. Based on the CDR3 plus reference TRBV29-1 and TRBJ2-5, the full variable domain is SAVISQKPSRDICQRGTSLTIQCQVDSQVTMMFWYRQQPGQSLTLIATANQGSEATYESGFVIDKFPISRPNLTFSTLTVSNMSPEDSSIYLCSGGGQIDGAQYFGPGTRLLVL.

CDR3 DNA sequence: TGTGCCAGTAGTATAAAAAGGGAAACTGAAGCTTTCTTT. Translated, it gives CASSIKRETEAFF. V and J are TRBV19 and TRBJ1-1, with no clear D. CDR1 and CDR2 (germline): LNHDA, SQIVND (reference sequence). V lost 2 bases and J lost 5, with 9 bases in between. This CDR3 region has 13 residues.

Written as DNA, the CDR3 is TGTGCCAGCAGCCCCGTAGGGCAGGGGGCGGATGAAAAACTGTTTTTT. It is translated as CASSPVGQGADEKLFF. The gene calls are TRBV5-5 and TRBJ1-4; 8 nucleotides match TRBD1. The CDR3 covers 16 residues. CDR1 is SGHKS and CDR2 is YYEKEE in the germline V gene (reference sequence). Germline trimming cut 4 bases from V and 6 bases from J; bases unmatched to any gene: 11.

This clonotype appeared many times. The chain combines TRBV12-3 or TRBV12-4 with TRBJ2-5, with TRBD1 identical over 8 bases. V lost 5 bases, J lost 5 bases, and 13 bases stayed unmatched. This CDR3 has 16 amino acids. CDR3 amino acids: CASSPTTGGFLETQYF. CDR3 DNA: TGTGCCAGCAGTCCAACAACAGGGGGGTTCCTCGAGACCCAGTACTTC.

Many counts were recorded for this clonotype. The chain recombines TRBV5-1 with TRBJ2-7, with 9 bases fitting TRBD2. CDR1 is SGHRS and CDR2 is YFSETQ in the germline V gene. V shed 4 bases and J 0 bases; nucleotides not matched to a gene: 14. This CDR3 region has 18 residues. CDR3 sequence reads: CASSPTVRLAGSSYEQYF. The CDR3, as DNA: TGCGCCAGCAGCCCTACGGTTAGGCTAGCGGGATCCTCCTACGAGCAGTACTTC. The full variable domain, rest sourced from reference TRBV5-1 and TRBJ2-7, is KAGVTQTPRYLIKTRGQQVTLSCSPISGHRSVSWYQQTPGQGLQFLFEYFSETQRNKGNFPGRFSGRQFSNSRSEMNVSTLELGDSALYLCASSPTVRLAGSSYEQYFGPGTRLTVT.

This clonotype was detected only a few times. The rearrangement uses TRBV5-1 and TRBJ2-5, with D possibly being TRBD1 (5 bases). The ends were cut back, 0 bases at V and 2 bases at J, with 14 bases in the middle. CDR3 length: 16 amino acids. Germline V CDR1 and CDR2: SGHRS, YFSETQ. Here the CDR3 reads CASSLDLGAFQETQYF. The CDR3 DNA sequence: TGCGCCAGCAGCTTGGACTTAGGGGCATTTCAAGAGACCCAGTACTTC.

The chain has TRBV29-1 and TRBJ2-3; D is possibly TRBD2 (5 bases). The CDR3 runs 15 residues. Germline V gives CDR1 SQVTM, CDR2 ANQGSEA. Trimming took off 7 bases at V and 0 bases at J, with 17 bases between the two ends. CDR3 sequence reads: CSAIKLVSSTDTQYF. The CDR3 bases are TGCAGCGCTATTAAACTAGTGTCTAGCACAGATACGCAGTATTTT.

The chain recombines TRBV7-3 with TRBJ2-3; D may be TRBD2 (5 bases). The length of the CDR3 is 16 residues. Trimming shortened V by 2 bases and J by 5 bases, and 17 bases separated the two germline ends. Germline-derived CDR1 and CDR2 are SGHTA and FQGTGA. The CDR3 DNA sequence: TGTGCCAGCAGCTTACTGAACGGGAACTGGAAAGATACGCAGTATTTT. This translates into CASSLLNGNWKDTQYF.

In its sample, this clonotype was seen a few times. CDR3 DNA sequence: TGTGCCAGCAGCCCCACACTAGCGGGAGGGCCGAACACCGGGGAGCTGTTTTTT. It encodes CASSPTLAGGPNTGELFF. V is TRBV9 and J is TRBJ2-2; 13 nucleotides align to TRBD2. Germline lookup yields CDR1 SGDLS and CDR2 YYNGEE. V gave up 4 bases and J gave up 0 bases; unmatched junction bases: 6. CDR3 size: 18 residues.

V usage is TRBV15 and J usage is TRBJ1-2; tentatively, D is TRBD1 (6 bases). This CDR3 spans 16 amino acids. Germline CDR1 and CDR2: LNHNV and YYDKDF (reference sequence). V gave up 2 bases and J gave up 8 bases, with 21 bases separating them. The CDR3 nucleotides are TGTGCCACCAGCAGATCTTTAGCAATAGGGGGGCCGGGCTACACCTTC. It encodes CATSRSLAIGGPGYTF.